The following is a T cell receptor beta chain sequence with its context. Its antigen is undetermined. The sample belongs to a study of CD8+ T cells in alopecia areata. Study results and limitations: Patients shared TCRs less clearly than mice did, possibly owing to HLA. Scalp clonality, together with expanded CD8+ clones among the top 100, fell significantly with tofacitinib. Persistence during tofacitinib was seen for many expanded lesional clones in scalp and blood.

Noted treatment: oral pan-JAK inhibitor, 5-10 mg twice daily. The ends were cut back, 0 bases at V and 4 bases at J, with 17 bases in the middle. The CDR3 sequence is 18 residues long. In germline, CDR1 is SGHRS, CDR2 YFSETQ. The sequencing template was cDNA reverse transcribed from extracted RNA. This table comes from immunoSEQ multiplex PCR, and its TCRdb copy is limited to in-frame clones, with some not included. In the table there are approximately 210,000 clones, approximately 65% of which are singletons. The clonotype was recovered from a human donor with alopecia areata. Here the sequenced sample was CD4+ T cells sorted from blood, taken at week 44, from a patient treated with tofacitinib. This rearrangement joins TRBV5-1 to TRBJ2-6, with D maybe TRBD2 (5 bases). CDR3: CASSLEEGSGFGANVLTF. DNA for the CDR3: TGCGCCAGCAGCTTGGAAGAGGGCTCTGGTTTCGGGGCCAACGTCCTGACTTTC.